This record covers a single T cell receptor (beta chain). Its antigen is not identified. The data are from a study of memory CD4+ T cells and cytomegalovirus serostatus. At the level of the study: This sample comes from healthy Belgian adults, 8 to 10 CMV seropositive, approximately 22 seronegative. Whole-study findings and limits: Median bootstrapped AUC for CMV status was approximately 0.95 originally, just under 0.93 US-trained.

Single viable CD3+CD4+CD8-CD45RO+ cells were sorted as the memory CD4+ T cells. In the authors' workflow: Out-of-frame sequences were removed, leaving 2 million or so distinct TCRbeta sequences. The table came from immunoSEQ multiplex PCR; TCRdb's copy has only in-frame clones and leaves some out. V, J and clone size are taken as reported in that table, and D and trimming were inferred from the DNA itself. The repertoire holds tens of thousands of clones, with approximately 78% as singletons. Trimming pared 4 bases from V and 7 bases from J, leaving 20 bases between. CDR3 length equals 16 residues. Germline V gene sequence: CDR1 MDHEN, CDR2 SYDVKM.

Specimen: memory CD4+ T cells from blood. This chain connects TRBV28 to TRBJ1-5; the D is unclear. The sequence was obtained from an adult in good health and CMV-seronegative. The DNA for the CDR3 is TGTGCCAGCAGTTCACGGGCGCGGGAGGTTTCGCAGCCCCAGCATTTT. Protein: CASSSRAREVSQPQHF.